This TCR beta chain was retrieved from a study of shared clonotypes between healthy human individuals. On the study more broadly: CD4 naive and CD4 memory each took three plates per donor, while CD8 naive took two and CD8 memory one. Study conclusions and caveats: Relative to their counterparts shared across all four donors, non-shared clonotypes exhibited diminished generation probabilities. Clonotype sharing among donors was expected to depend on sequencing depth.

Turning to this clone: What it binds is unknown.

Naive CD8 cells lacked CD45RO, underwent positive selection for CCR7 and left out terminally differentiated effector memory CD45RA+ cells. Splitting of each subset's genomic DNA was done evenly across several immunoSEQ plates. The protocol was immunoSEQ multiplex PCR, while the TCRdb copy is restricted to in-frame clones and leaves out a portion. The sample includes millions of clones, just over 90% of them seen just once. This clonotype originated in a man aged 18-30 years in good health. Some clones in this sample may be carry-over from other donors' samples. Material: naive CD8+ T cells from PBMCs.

The CDR3 nucleotides read TGTGCCAGCTCACCAAGGGGGAGTAGCAGCCCCTACGAGCAGTACTTC. Translation: CASSPRGSSSPYEQYF. The chain combines TRBV18 with TRBJ2-7; possibly TRBD1 for D (6 bases). The CDR3 runs 16 residues. Germline-derived CDR1 and CDR2 are KGHSH and LQKENI. Trimming removed 2 bases from V and 2 bases from J, with 16 bases in between.